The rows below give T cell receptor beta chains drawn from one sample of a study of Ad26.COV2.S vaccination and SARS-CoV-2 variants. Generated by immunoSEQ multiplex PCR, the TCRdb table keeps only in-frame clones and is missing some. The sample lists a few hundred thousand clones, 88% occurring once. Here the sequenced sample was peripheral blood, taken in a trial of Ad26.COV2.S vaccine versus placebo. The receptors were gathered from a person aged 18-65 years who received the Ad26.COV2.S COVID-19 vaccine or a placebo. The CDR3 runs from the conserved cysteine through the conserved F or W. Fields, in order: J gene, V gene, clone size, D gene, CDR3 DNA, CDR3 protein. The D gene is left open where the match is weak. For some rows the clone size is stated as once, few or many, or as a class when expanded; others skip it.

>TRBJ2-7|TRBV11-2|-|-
TGTGCCAGCAGTGTCTCCTACGAGCAGTACTTC
CASSVSYEQYF
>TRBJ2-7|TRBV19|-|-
TGTGCCAGTAGTATAGATCGGTCCTCCCGAGGCGAGCAGTACTTC
CASSIDRSSRGEQYF
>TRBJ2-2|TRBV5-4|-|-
TGTGCCAGCAGCCCCCGGACTGAAACTCACGGGGAGCTGTTTTTT
CASSPRTETHGELFF
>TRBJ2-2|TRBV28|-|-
TGTGCCAGCAGTTTAAGGGCCTACGCGAACACCGGGGAGCTGTTTTTT
CASSLRAYANTGELFF
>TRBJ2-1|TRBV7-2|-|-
TGTGCCAGCAGCTTCACTTCTACCTACAATGAGCAGTTCTTC
CASSFTSTYNEQFF
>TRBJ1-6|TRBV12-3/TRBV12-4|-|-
TGTGCCAGCAGTCCTGGGGGAGTTTCACCCCTCCACTTT
CASSPGGVSPLHF
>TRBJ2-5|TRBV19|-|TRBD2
TGTGCCAGTAGGAATACACGGGGGGTCCCGGGAGAGACCCAGTACTTC
CASRNTRGVPGETQYF
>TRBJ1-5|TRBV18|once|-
TGTGCCAGCTCACCATCACAGGGTGACGGTCAGCCCCAGCATTTT
CASSPSQGDGQPQHF
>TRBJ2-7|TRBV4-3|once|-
TGCGCCAGCAGCCAAGGGCAGGTGGGAGAGCAGTACTTC
CASSQGQVGEQYF
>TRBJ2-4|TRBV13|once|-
TGTGCCAGCAGCTTACGTTTTAACATTCAGTACTTC
CASSLRFNIQYF
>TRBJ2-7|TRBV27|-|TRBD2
TGTGCCAGCAGTCGGGGGGGGAGCTCCTACGAGCAGTACTTC
CASSRGGSSYEQYF
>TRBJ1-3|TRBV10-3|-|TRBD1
TGTGCCATCAGCGCACGCCCAGGGGGCACTGGAAACACCATATATTTT
CAISARPGGTGNTIYF
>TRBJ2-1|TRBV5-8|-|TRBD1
TGTGCCAGCAGTCACCGGGACAGGGGGCTTGATCAGTTCTTC
CASSHRDRGLDQFF
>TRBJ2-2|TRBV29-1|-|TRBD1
TGCAGCGCCCTACAGGGGAGTTGGACCGGGGAGCTGTTTTTT
CSALQGSWTGELFF
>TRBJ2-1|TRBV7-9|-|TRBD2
TGTGCCAGCAGCCCAGCGGGGACTAGTGTTTTGATTGAGCAGTTCTTC
CASSPAGTSVLIEQFF
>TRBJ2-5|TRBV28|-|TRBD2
TGTGCCAGCAGTTCCCCGGGGGGGCCCAGGGAGACCCAGTACTTC
CASSSPGGPRETQYF
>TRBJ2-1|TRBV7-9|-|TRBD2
TGTGCCAGCAGCTTGCCCCCTTGGCGGGGGGTCTCCTACAATGAGCAGTTCTTC
CASSLPPWRGVSYNEQFF
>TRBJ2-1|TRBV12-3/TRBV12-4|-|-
TGTGCCAGCAGTTTAGTGGACAATGAGCAGTTCTTC
CASSLVDNEQFF
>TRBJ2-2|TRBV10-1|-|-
TGCGCCAGCAGTGAGGCTAGCCCGGTCGGGGAGCTGTTTTTT
CASSEASPVGELFF
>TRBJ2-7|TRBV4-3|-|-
TGCGCCAGCAGCCTTTCCTGGACGGCAGACTCCTACGAGCAGTACTTC
CASSLSWTADSYEQYF
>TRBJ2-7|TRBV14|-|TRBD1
TGTGCCAGCAGCCATCCAGGGACAGGGCACTACGAGCAGTACTTC
CASSHPGTGHYEQYF
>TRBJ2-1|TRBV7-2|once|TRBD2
TGTGCCAGCAGACCGCGGGGGGCCCTACATAATGAGCAGTTCTTC
CASRPRGALHNEQFF
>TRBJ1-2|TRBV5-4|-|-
TGTGCCAGCAGCTCCAGGGGTTGGGAAAAATACACCTTC
CASSSRGWEKYTF
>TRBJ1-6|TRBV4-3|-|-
TGCGCCAGCAGCCAGGTCCATGGTTCACCCCTCCACTTT
CASSQVHGSPLHF
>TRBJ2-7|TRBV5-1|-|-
TGCGCCAGCAGGGACAGTAATTGGATCGAGCAGTACTTC
CASRDSNWIEQYF
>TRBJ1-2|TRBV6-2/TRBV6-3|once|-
TGTGCCAGCAGTCCCAGGGACTATGGCTACACCTTC
CASSPRDYGYTF
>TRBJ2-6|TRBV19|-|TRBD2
TGTGCCAGTAGTATAGTGAGGCTAGCGGGGGGGCTGTCTGGGGCCAACGTCCTAACTTTC
CASSIVRLAGGLSGANVLTF
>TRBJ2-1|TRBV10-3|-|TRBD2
TGTGCCATCAGTGAGTCGGGGAGACTAGCGGGGGGCCCCCATGAGCAGTTCTTC
CAISESGRLAGGPHEQFF
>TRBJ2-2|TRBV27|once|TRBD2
TGTGCCAGCACCGGGGGGGATTTTCGGTACACCGGGGAGCTGTTTTTT
CASTGGDFRYTGELFF
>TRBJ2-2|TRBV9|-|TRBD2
TGTGCCAGCAGCGTAGCTTCTAGCGGGGGGGCCACCGGGGAGCTGTTTTTT
CASSVASSGGATGELFF
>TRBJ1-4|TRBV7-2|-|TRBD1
TGTGCCAGCAGCTCCCTGCCGACAGGGACTAATGAAAAACTGTTTTTT
CASSSLPTGTNEKLFF
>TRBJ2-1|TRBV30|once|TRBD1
TGTGCCTGGAGCGCCGGGACAGGGAATGAGCAGTTCTTC
CAWSAGTGNEQFF
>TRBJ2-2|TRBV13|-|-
TGTGCCAGCAGCTTAGGTGGAGGGGATCGCGGGGAGCTGTTTTTT
CASSLGGGDRGELFF
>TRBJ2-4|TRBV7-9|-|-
TGTGCCAGCAGCTTAGGGCAGGGTCGGACCAAAAACATTCAGTACTTC
CASSLGQGRTKNIQYF
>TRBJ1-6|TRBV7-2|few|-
TGTGCCAGCAGCTTACCCCTAGGCGGCGACTCACCCCTCCACTTT
CASSLPLGGDSPLHF
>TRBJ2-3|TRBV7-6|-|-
TGTGCCAGCAGCGCGGGGACGGTATTCACTGAGTTGGCGCAGTATTTT
CASSAGTVFTELAQYF
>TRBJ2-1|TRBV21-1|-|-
TGTGCCAGACGACATGCAGCGGGGGGCAATGAGCAGTTCTTC
CARRHAAGGNEQFF
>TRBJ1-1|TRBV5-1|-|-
TGCGCCAGCAGCTCCGAGGCAGGCATAATTGGGAGCACTGAAGCTTTCTTT
CASSSEAGIIGSTEAFF
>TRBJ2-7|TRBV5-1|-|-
TGCGCCAGCAGCCCTCGAGTACAGCGTGCCTACGAGCAGTACTTC
CASSPRVQRAYEQYF
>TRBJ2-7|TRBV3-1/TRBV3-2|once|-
TGTGCCAGCGAAAAAAGCGAGCCAGGGTTGGACGGGGACCTCTACGAGCAGTACTTC
CASEKSEPGLDGDLYEQYF
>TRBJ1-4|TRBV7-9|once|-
TGTGCCAGCAGCTTGCAAGGCCAGAGGGAAAAACTGTTTTTT
CASSLQGQREKLFF
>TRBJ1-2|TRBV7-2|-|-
TGTGCCAGCAGCTTAGCGACGGGGATAACTAACTATGGCTACACCTTC
CASSLATGITNYGYTF
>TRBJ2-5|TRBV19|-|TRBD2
TGTGCCAGTACCCCCAAAGCCTCCACGCGAGCGGGGCTGGAGACCCAGTACTTC
CASTPKASTRAGLETQYF
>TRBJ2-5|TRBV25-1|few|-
TGTGCCAGCAGTGAATTGAAGACCGAGACCCAGTACTTC
CASSELKTETQYF
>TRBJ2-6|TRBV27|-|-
TGTGCCAGCAGTTTCCTGGGATCTGGGGCCAACGTCCTGACTTTC
CASSFLGSGANVLTF
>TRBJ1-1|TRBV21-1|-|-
TGTGCCGTGGGGGGTCGCCCGAACACTGAAGCTTTCTTT
CAVGGRPNTEAFF
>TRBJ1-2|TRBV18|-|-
TGTGCCAGCTCACTCTCAAGCGGGGGCCTCTATGGCTACACCTTC
CASSLSSGGLYGYTF
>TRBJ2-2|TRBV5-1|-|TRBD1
TGCGCCAGCAGCTTTCGCCCCGGGACAGGGGAAGTCGGGGAGCTGTTTTTT
CASSFRPGTGEVGELFF
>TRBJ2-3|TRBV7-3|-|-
TGTGCCAGCAGCTTAAAGGGACTCGGGGATACGCAGTATTTT
CASSLKGLGDTQYF
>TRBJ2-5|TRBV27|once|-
TGTGCCAGCAGTAAACAGGGAGCAGAGACCCAGTACTTC
CASSKQGAETQYF
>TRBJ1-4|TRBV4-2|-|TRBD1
TGTGCCAGCAGCCACCGGGACAGTAATGAAAAACTGTTTTTT
CASSHRDSNEKLFF
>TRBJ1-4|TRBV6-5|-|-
TGTGCCAGCAGTTATGGGACAACTAATGAAAAACTGTTTTTT
CASSYGTTNEKLFF
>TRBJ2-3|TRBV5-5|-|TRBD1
TGTGCCAGCAGCTTGGTGGGACAGATCACAGATACGCAGTATTTT
CASSLVGQITDTQYF
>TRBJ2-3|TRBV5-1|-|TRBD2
TGCGCCAGCAGCTTGAGACGGGGGGACACAGATACGCAGTATTTT
CASSLRRGDTDTQYF
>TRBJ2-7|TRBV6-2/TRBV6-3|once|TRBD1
TGTGCCAGCAGTCCGAGCGGGACAGGGTTCTACGAGCAGTACTTC
CASSPSGTGFYEQYF
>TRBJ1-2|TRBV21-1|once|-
TGTGCCAGCAGGGCCAATGGAAGCCCCCCTCAATATGGCTACACCTTC
CASRANGSPPQYGYTF
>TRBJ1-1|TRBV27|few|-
TGTGCCAGCAGTTTAAAATTGGGGCTCGGTGAAGCTTTCTTT
CASSLKLGLGEAFF
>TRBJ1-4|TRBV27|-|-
TGTGCCAGCAGTTTACTTGGGGGGGTTAATGAAAAACTGTTTTTT
CASSLLGGVNEKLFF
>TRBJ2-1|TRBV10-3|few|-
TGTGCCATCAGTGAGTCTGTCGGGGTCTACAATGAGCAGTTCTTC
CAISESVGVYNEQFF
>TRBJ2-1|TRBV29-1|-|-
TGCAGCGTTGAGCCAGGGGTTGGCAATGAGCAGTTCTTC
CSVEPGVGNEQFF